Presented here are 14 T cell receptor beta chains from one specimen sequenced in a study of OX40 agonist ivuxolimab in advanced cancers. Clones were sequenced by immunoSEQ multiplex PCR, and TCRdb holds only the in-frame ones, with some missing. Of around 90,000 clones in the sample, 85% to 90% were seen once. Sequencing was performed on CD4+ or CD8+ T cells sorted from blood, taken in a trial of the OX40 agonist ivuxolimab. The receptors were sampled from an adult with an advanced solid tumor such as melanoma, head and neck, liver or kidney cancer.

The gene calls are TRBV9 and TRBJ2-2; D uncertain. The V end was cut by 4 bases, the J end by 0 bases, with 28 bases between. Germline assignment: CDR1 SGDLS and CDR2 YYNGEE. The CDR3 sequence is 21 residues long. In DNA, the CDR3 is TGTGCCAGCAGCTCATCAGTGAGTACTCCAAACCTAGGGACGAACACCGGGGAGCTGTTTTTT. Protein product: CASSSSVSTPNLGTNTGELFF.

The chain combines TRBV7-9 with TRBJ2-7, with 14 nucleotides matching TRBD2. This CDR3 is built from 16 residues. V lost 5 bases to trimming and J lost 3 bases; unmatched junction nucleotides: 6. CDR1 and CDR2 (germline): SEHNR, FQNEAQ (reference sequence). Written as DNA, the CDR3 is TGTGCCAGCAGCGTTACCGGGACTAGCGGGAGCTACGAGCAGTACTTC. This gives the protein CASSVTGTSGSYEQYF.

This clone showed up just a few times. This chain connects TRBV19 to TRBJ1-2, with 9 positions matching TRBD1. This CDR3 region has 16 residues. Unmatched junction bases numbered 9, after V lost 4 bases and J lost 3 bases. The V gene's germline CDR1 is LNHDA and CDR2 SQIVND (reference sequence). CDR3 sequence (DNA): TGTGCCAGTAGTAGGGGTACAGGGGGCTTCGACTATGGCTACACCTTC. This codes for CASSRGTGGFDYGYTF.

In its sample, this clone was seen once. The chain links TRBV11-2 to TRBJ2-5, with 7 bases that match TRBD2. Germline V gives CDR1 SGHAT, CDR2 FQNNGV. CDR3 length: 14 residues. The V gene end was trimmed by 3 bases and the J gene end by 3 bases; junction bases not matched to a gene: 4. CDR3 residues: CASSLAGVKETQYF. CDR3 coding DNA: TGTGCCAGCAGCTTGGCGGGAGTTAAAGAGACCCAGTACTTC.

This clone has just one count. This chain links TRBV30 with TRBJ2-1, with a weak D call TRBD2 (6 bases). Per the germline V gene, CDR1 is GTSNPN and CDR2 is SVGIG (reference sequence). This CDR3 has 13 residues. With 0 bases removed from V and 12 bases from J, the gap between germline ends came to 15 bases. DNA of the CDR3: TGTGCCTGGAGTGTCCCACCGGGACTGACGCAGTTCTTC. It translates to CAWSVPPGLTQFF.

The rearrangement links TRBV14 to TRBJ2-5; D gene uncertain. V was trimmed by 1 base and J by 0 bases, leaving 6 bases between them. CDR1 SGHDN and CDR2 FVKESK come from the germline V gene. The CDR3 is 14 amino acids. The CDR3 is CASSQAEYQETQYF. CDR3 in DNA: TGTGCCAGCAGCCAAGCGGAGTACCAAGAGACCCAGTACTTC.

The chain carries TRBV4-1 and TRBJ2-1, with 7 bases matching TRBD2. Per the germline V gene, CDR1 is MGHRA and CDR2 is YSYEKL. V trimming: 8 bases; J trimming: 9 bases; junction bases outside the gene matches: 13. The CDR3 spans 14 residues. CDR3: CASAGFPGGGEQFF. The CDR3 bases are TGCGCCAGCGCGGGATTCCCCGGCGGGGGTGAGCAGTTCTTC.

This chain links TRBV9 with TRBJ2-3, with D possibly being TRBD2 (6 bases). V gave up 2 bases and J gave up 2 bases, with 6 bases separating them. CDR3 length equals 13 residues. CDR1 is SGDLS, CDR2 YYNGEE, per germline. The CDR3 loop is CASSVDYTDTQYF. The DNA for the CDR3 is TGTGCCAGCAGCGTGGACTACACAGATACGCAGTATTTT.

The V and J genes are TRBV28 and TRBJ2-7; 7 bases are a match to TRBD2. The CDR3 has 16 residues. CDR1 MDHEN and CDR2 SYDVKM come from the germline V gene. The V gene end was trimmed by 6 bases and the J gene end by 4 bases; junction bases not matched to a gene: 15. The chain's CDR3 is CASSLPGGVLIYEQYF. The CDR3, as DNA: TGTGCCAGCAGCCTCCCGGGGGGTGTCTTGATTTACGAGCAGTACTTC.

The chain joins TRBV6-1 to TRBJ1-2; 8 bases align to TRBD1. CDR3 length: 14 amino acids. Germline CDR1 is MNHNS and CDR2 is SASEGT. Trimming removed 8 bases from V and 3 bases from J; junction bases left unmatched: 8. CDR3 region: CASQEPGQDYGYTF. CDR3 nucleotide sequence: TGTGCCAGCCAAGAACCGGGACAGGACTATGGCTACACCTTC.

The genes are TRBV5-1 and TRBJ1-4; D call uncertain. Germline CDR1 is SGHRS and CDR2 is YFSETQ. Trimming took 0 bases from V and 0 from J, leaving 9 bases between them. This CDR3 has 16 residues. The CDR3 loop reads CASSLGGTPTNEKLFF. In nucleotides, the CDR3 is TGCGCCAGCAGCTTGGGCGGAACCCCAACTAATGAAAAACTGTTTTTT.

CDR3 DNA: TGTGCCAGCAGCACCCGGGACGGCCGCTCCTACGAGCAGTACTTC. It translates to CASSTRDGRSYEQYF. The rearrangement joins TRBV5-6 to TRBJ2-7; D may correspond to TRBD1 or TRBD2 (5 bases each). The CDR3 runs 15 residues. The V end was cut by 4 bases, the J end by 0 bases, with 14 bases between. Germline V gives CDR1 SGHDT, CDR2 YYEEEE.

The rearrangement uses TRBV27 and TRBJ1-2; possibly TRBD1 for D (6 bases). Germline CDR1 reads MNHEY; CDR2 reads SMNVEV (reference sequence). V was trimmed by 5 bases and J by 7 bases, leaving 11 bases between them. The CDR3 is 12 residues long. CDR3 DNA: TGTGCCAGCAGTGGGGGCGGGGGTGGCTACACCTTC. Encoded protein: CASSGGGGGYTF.

The V gene is TRBV27, the J gene TRBJ1-2; 9 nucleotides match TRBD1. The length of the CDR3 is 17 residues. After removal of 3 bases from V and 5 bases from J, the junction contained 13 bases not matched to a gene. Germline V gene sequence: CDR1 MNHEY, CDR2 SMNVEV (reference sequence). The CDR3 protein is CASSFTLYRGQGYGYTF. In nucleotides, the CDR3 is TGTGCCAGCAGTTTTACGCTCTACAGGGGGCAAGGTTATGGCTACACCTTC.